The clone carrying this T cell receptor beta chain was seen a handful of times. Antigen: not known. TCRdb recomputed calls from the 5' RACE reads with MiXCR, one row per CDR3 protein. Of approximately 50,000 distinct CDR3 sequences in the sample, approximately 27% were seen once. The sorted Tregs were CD4+CD25+CD127-/low cells. Points from the study as a whole: Tumor-infiltrating Treg TCR alpha and beta sequences overlapped most with tumor naive CD4+ T cells, then blood naive.

The sequenced sample was tumor-infiltrating Tregs sorted from the breast tumor. The origin of this receptor is a female donor with breast cancer.

The CDR3 region is CASSVSGEQYF. CDR3 in DNA: TGTGCCAGCAGCGTCTCGGGGGAGCAGTACTTC. V and J are TRBV12-3 or TRBV12-4 and TRBJ2-7; D is possibly TRBD2 (5 bases). Trimming pared 6 bases from V and 7 bases from J, leaving 10 bases between. The CDR3 runs to 11 residues.